This T cell receptor (beta chain) was recorded in a study of response to subunit inactivated influenza vaccine. TCRdb re-called the RT-PCR reads with MiXCR, one entry per CDR3 protein. Here the sample spans about 570,000 distinct CDR3 sequences, about 11% being singletons. CDR3 length: 16 residues. V was trimmed by 0 bases and J by 1 base, leaving 10 bases between them. The V gene's germline CDR1 is DFQATT and CDR2 SNEGSKA (reference sequence). These data were also reused for a study on T cells expressing NK-cell markers. That report adds: In generating TCR beta cDNA, 5'RACE template switching with UMIs was used. Among the eight sequenced donors, seven tested HCMV-seropositive and one tested seronegative. Among CD8+ T cells from over 5 donors, dominant NKG2C+ clonotypes accounted for roughly 1.0-7.0%. Dominance of the CD3+CD56-NKG2C+ fraction by these clonotypes also held in several donors.

The clonotype originates from a man aged 50-59 years who received an inactivated influenza vaccine. This chain uses TRBV20-1 with TRBJ2-6; D not resolved. This specimen consisted of PBMCs from blood, obtained on the day of vaccination. CDR3 in amino acids: CSARDYSESGANVLTF. Written as DNA, the CDR3 is TGCAGTGCTAGAGATTATTCAGAGTCTGGGGCCAACGTCCTGACTTTC.